Listed below are T cell receptor beta chains from one sample, sequenced in a study of T cells expressing NK-cell markers. TCRdb re-called the 5' RACE reads and gives one entry per CDR3 protein, without DNA. The record lists 250,000 or so distinct CDR3 sequences, of which the ten most abundant hold more than 3.5%. What was sequenced was blood T cells: a sorted CD56 or NKG2C T cell subset, CD4+ or CD8+ T cells, or bulk PBMC T cells (not recorded which). The receptors originated from a woman between 18 and 70 years old in good health. The CDR3 runs from the conserved cysteine through the conserved F or W.

TRBV7-9	TRBJ2-2	CASSLPGRQGGELFF
TRBV5-1	TRBJ2-1	CASSLVSGSGEQFF
TRBV7-8	TRBJ1-6	CASSLGFGTYNSPLHF
TRBV5-1	TRBJ2-2	CASSLSLGGNTGELFF
TRBV5-1	TRBJ2-4	CASSLEGRRLGIQYF
TRBV11-1	TRBJ2-1	CASSPSAAVLSYYNEQFF
TRBV6-1	TRBJ2-3	CASSEGGSGVLTQYF
TRBV5-6	TRBJ2-7	CASSFSRGQHSYEQYF
TRBV4-2	TRBJ2-1	CASSQRFSASNEQFF
TRBV19	TRBJ1-1	CASGRGANTEAFF
TRBV12-3/TRBV12-4	TRBJ2-6	CASRVAGANVLTF
TRBV29-1	TRBJ1-1	CSVEPLMTEAFF
TRBV7-2	TRBJ2-7	CASSLASFYEQYF
TRBV3-1	TRBJ1-1	CASSQDSGQLNTEAFF
TRBV4-3	TRBJ1-3	CASSQDRGNTIYF
TRBV20-1	TRBJ1-1	CSAQKDLPTEAFF
TRBV4-3	TRBJ2-7	CASSLLPGTRYEQYF
TRBV5-1	TRBJ2-1	CASSLGDRNNEQFF
TRBV10-3	TRBJ2-5	CATGQGLAQYF
TRBV5-1	TRBJ1-1	CASSSGGATEAFF
TRBV5-1	TRBJ1-1	CASSFGTGSKAFF
TRBV7-2	TRBJ1-6	CASSGQRNSPLHF
TRBV21-1	TRBJ2-1	CASSRRGGNEQFF
TRBV20-1	TRBJ2-2	CSVRGFANTGELFF
TRBV6-2/TRBV6-3	TRBJ2-7	CASSNHPTTGQTYEQYF
TRBV15	TRBJ1-5	CATSRRGDGGQPQHF
TRBV7-2	TRBJ1-4	CASTPGQPGTNEKLFF
TRBV6-5	TRBJ2-6	CASSYPGANVLTF
TRBV24-1	TRBJ2-5	CATSDGTGARQETQYF
TRBV10-2	TRBJ2-1	CASRGSISYNEQFF
TRBV7-2	TRBJ1-1	CASSLRTGWKSTEAFF
TRBV3-1	TRBJ1-6	CASSQTGKDSPLHF
TRBV9	TRBJ1-5	CASSFGQEWNQPQHF
TRBV7-3	TRBJ2-3	CASSLTLDTDTQYF
TRBV11-2	TRBJ1-1	CASSVAGRNTEAFF
TRBV2	TRBJ1-1	CASSRQGARNTEAFF
TRBV27	TRBJ1-1	CASSFLGLNTEAFF
TRBV20-1	TRBJ2-7	CSAVSLKPSGSSYEQYF
TRBV19	TRBJ2-6	CASKKDPRPGANVLTF
TRBV5-1	TRBJ1-5	CASKRGAGNQPQHF
TRBV4-3	TRBJ2-7	CASSQGPGEQYF
TRBV5-4	TRBJ2-1	CASSPQSGLYNKQFF
TRBV28	TRBJ2-1	CASIVGGSYNEQFF
TRBV6-2/TRBV6-3	TRBJ2-1	CASIGGGLSYNEQFF
TRBV15	TRBJ2-2	CATSRASGGGRELFF
TRBV18	TRBJ2-7	CASSQFGQGAGEQYF
TRBV29-1	TRBJ1-1	CSVGRANTEAFF
TRBV6-1	TRBJ2-7	CASRGSPQLSEQYF
TRBV20-1	TRBJ2-7	CSASGTPSTGTSYEQYF
TRBV5-5	TRBJ2-1	CASSLAAGTNYNEQFF
TRBV28	TRBJ1-5	CASSGTPGTRPQHF
TRBV28	TRBJ2-2	CASRGQGAGELFF
TRBV5-1	TRBJ2-1	CASSLGLGNDEQFF
TRBV10-2	TRBJ2-3	CASRETETFTDTQYF
TRBV20-1	TRBJ2-3	CSERGGSTDTQYF
TRBV12-3/TRBV12-4	TRBJ1-5	CASSLGLSHQPQHF
TRBV5-1	TRBJ2-4	CASSGRGDIQYF